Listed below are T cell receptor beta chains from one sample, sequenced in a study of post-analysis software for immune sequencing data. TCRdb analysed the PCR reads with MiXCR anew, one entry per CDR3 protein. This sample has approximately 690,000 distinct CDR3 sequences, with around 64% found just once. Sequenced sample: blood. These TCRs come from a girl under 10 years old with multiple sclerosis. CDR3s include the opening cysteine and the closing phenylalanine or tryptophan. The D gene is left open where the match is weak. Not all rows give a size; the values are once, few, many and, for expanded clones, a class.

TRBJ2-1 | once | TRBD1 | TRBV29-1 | TGCAGCGTTAAACAGGGGAGCTCCTACAATGAGCAGTTCTTC | CSVKQGSSYNEQFF
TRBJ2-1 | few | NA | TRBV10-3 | TGTGCCATCAGAGCCCCGGGGGCCTCCTACAATGAGCAGTTCTTC | CAIRAPGASYNEQFF
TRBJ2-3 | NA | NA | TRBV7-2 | TGTGCCAGCAGCTTTGAGGCCGAGACGCAGTATTTT | CASSFEAETQYF
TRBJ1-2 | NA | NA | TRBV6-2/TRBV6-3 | TGTGCCAGCAGTTACGATCCCGGCAATGGCTACACCTTC | CASSYDPGNGYTF
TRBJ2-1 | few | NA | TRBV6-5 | TGTGCCACCCGGGGGTCTACCTACAATGAGCAGTTCTTC | CATRGSTYNEQFF
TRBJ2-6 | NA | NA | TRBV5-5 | TGTGCCAGCAGCTGGGGGAGCTCTGGGGCCAACGTCCTGACTTTC | CASSWGSSGANVLTF
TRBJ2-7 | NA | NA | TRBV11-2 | TGTGCCAGCAGCTTAGTCCCTAGCTCCTACGGGCAGTACTTC | CASSLVPSSYGQYF
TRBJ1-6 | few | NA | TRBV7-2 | TGTGCCAGCAGCGAACAGGGAGCGGATTCACCCCTCCACTTT | CASSEQGADSPLHF
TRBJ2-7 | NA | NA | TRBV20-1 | TGCAGTGCTAGAAGAACCAGGGCTAGCGACCCCTACGAGCAGTACTTC | CSARRTRASDPYEQYF
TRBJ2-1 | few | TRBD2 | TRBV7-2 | TGTGCCAGCAGCTTAGGCGGGAGGGCCGCTGAGCAGTTCTTC | CASSLGGRAAEQFF
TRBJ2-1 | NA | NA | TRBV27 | TGTGCCAGCAGTCCCCCTGGGGGGGGCCCCTACAATGAGCAGTTCTTC | CASSPPGGGPYNEQFF
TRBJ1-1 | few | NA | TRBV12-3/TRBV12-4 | TGTGCCAGCAGTCGGACACAAATGAACACTGAAGCTTTCTTT | CASSRTQMNTEAFF
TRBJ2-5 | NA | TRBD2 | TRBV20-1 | TGCAGTGCTAGAGATTACCAGCGGGAGCAAGAGACCCAGTACTTC | CSARDYQREQETQYF
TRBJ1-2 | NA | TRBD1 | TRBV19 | TGTGCCAGTACCCCCTTCGACAGGGCGCGTGGCTACACCTTC | CASTPFDRARGYTF
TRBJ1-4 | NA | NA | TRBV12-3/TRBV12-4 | TGTGCCAGCAGTCTGGGCCCTGAAAAACTGTTTTTT | CASSLGPEKLFF
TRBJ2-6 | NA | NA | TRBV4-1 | TGCGCCAGCAGTGAAGGGTACGGGGCCAACGTCCTGACTTTC | CASSEGYGANVLTF
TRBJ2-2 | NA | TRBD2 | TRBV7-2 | TGTGCCAGCAGCTTAGCGGGAGGGGCGGTCGGGGAGCGGTTTTTT | CASSLAGGAVGERFF
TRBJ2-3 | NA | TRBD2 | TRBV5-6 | TGTGCCAGCAGCAAGGGACTAGCGGGTTTAGATACGCAGTATTTT | CASSKGLAGLDTQYF
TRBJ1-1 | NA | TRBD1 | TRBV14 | TGTGCCAGCAGCTCACAGGGGGTCGGTGACACTGAAGCTTTCTTT | CASSSQGVGDTEAFF
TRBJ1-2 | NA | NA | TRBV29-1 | TGCAGCGTCAACAAACGTGCGGGGAGCTACACCTTC | CSVNKRAGSYTF
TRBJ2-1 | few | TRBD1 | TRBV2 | TGTGCCAGCAGTGGAGGGGGCCACTCCTACAATGAGCAGTTCTTC | CASSGGGHSYNEQFF
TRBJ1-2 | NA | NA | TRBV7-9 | TGTGCCAGCAGCCCATCTGGGGGGACATTCTATGGCTACACCTTC | CASSPSGGTFYGYTF
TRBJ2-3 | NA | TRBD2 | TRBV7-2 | TGTGCCAGCAGCTCCCCTCCGGGACTAGCGGGGAAGCGGGGCACAGATACGCAGTATTTT | CASSSPPGLAGKRGTDTQYF
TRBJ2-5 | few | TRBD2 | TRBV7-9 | TGTGCCAGCAGCGTCCCGGGACTAGCGGGGTCCAAGTACTTC | CASSVPGLAGSKYF
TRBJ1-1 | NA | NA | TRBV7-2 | TGTGCCAGCAGCGCCTACAGGGTGGGGAACACTGAAGCTTTCTTT | CASSAYRVGNTEAFF
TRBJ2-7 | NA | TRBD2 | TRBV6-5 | TGTGCCAGCAGCCCATTCCAGACTAGCGGGAGTTACGAGCAGTACTTC | CASSPFQTSGSYEQYF
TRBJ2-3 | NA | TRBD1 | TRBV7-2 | TGTGCCAGCAGCAACAGACAGGGAGGCACAGATACGCAGTATTTT | CASSNRQGGTDTQYF
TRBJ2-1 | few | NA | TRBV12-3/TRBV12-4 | TGTGCCAGCAGTTCCATTGACAGAGTCTCCTACAATGAGCAGTTCTTC | CASSSIDRVSYNEQFF
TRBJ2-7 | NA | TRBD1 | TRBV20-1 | TGCAGTGCCCCTGGGGACAGGGAAATCGAGCAGTACTTC | CSAPGDREIEQYF
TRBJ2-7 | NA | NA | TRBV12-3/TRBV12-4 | TGTGCCAGCAGCGGAGGTTACCCCTACGAGCAGTACTTC | CASSGGYPYEQYF
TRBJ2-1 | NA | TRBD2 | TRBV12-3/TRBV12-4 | TGTGCCAGCAGTTCCTCCGGTGGGCGGGAGTATAATGAGCAGTTCTTC | CASSSSGGREYNEQFF
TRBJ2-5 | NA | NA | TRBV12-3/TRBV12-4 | TGTGCCAGCAAACCCGCGAGGAAGGGGTTGGTAGAGACCCAGTACTTC | CASKPARKGLVETQYF
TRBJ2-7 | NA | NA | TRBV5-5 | TGTGCCAGCAGCTTATGGTTGGCCTACGAGCAGTACTTC | CASSLWLAYEQYF
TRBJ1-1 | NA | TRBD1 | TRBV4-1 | TGCGCCAGCACCCTACGGGACAGCAACACTGAAGCTTTCTTT | CASTLRDSNTEAFF
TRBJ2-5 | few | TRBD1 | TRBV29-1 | TGCAGCGTTTTCGGGACAGGGGCCCTGTACCAAGAGACCCAGTACTTC | CSVFGTGALYQETQYF
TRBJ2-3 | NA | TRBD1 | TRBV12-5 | TGTGCTAGTGGTTTATCCGGGACAGAGATCTACACAGATACGCAGTATTTT | CASGLSGTEIYTDTQYF
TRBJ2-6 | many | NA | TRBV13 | TGTGCCAGCAGCTCCAGCTCCGGGGCCAACGTCCTGACTTTC | CASSSSSGANVLTF
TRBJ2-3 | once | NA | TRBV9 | TGTGCCAGCAGCGTAGGAGCTAACACAGATACGCAGTATTTT | CASSVGANTDTQYF
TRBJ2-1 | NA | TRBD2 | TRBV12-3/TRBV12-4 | TGTGCCAGCAGGCCCAGGACTAGCGGGAGGTATGATGAGCAGTTCTTC | CASRPRTSGRYDEQFF
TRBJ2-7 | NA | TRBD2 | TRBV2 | TGTGCCAGCGCACCTAGCGGAGGCTACGAGCAGTACTTC | CASAPSGGYEQYF
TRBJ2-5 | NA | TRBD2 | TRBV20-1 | TGCAGTGCTAGAGATCCGGTAGCGGGAGGCGGGGAGACCCAGTACTTC | CSARDPVAGGGETQYF
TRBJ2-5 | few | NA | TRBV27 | TGTGCCAGCAGTTCTCGGCCCACCCAAGAGACCCAGTACTTC | CASSSRPTQETQYF
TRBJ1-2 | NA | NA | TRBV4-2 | TGTGCCAGCAGCCAAGATAGCAGGGGTGGAGGATACTATGGCTACACCTTC | CASSQDSRGGGYYGYTF
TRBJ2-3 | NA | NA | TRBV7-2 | TGTGCCAGCAGCATTCTGACTCGCCATACGCAGTATTTT | CASSILTRHTQYF
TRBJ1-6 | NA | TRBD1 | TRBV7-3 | TGTGCCAGCAGCCAAGACAGGGAATCACCCCTCCACTTT | CASSQDRESPLHF
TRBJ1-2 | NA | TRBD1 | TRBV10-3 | TGTGCCACGCGGGACAGACCAGAGGGCTACACCTTC | CATRDRPEGYTF
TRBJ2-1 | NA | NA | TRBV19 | TGTGCCAGTAGTATGAGTACAGGGAAGTTCTTC | CASSMSTGKFF
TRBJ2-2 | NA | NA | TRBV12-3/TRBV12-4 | TGTGCCAGCAGAGGGGCGTCTGGCGCGAACACCGGGGAGCTGTTTTTT | CASRGASGANTGELFF
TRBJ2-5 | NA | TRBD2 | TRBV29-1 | TGCAGCGTTGCGACTAGCGGGAGGCTGTGCCAAGAGACCCAGTACTTC | CSVATSGRLCQETQYF
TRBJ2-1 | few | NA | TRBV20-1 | TGCAGCGCCGGCGGGGCTAGAGAATACAATGAGCAGTTCTTC | CSAGGAREYNEQFF
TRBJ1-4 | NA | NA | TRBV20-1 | TGCAGTGCTAGAGATCCCCGCCTCGGGGAAAAACTGTTTTTT | CSARDPRLGEKLFF
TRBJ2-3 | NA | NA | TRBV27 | TGTGCCAGCAGTTACCACAGGGAAGGTATCCCAGATACGCAGTATTTT | CASSYHREGIPDTQYF
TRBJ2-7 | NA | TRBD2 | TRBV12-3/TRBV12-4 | TGTGCCAGCAGTTTAGTAGGGCTAGCGGGCCCCTACGAGCAGTACTTC | CASSLVGLAGPYEQYF
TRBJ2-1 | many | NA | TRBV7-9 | TGTGCCAGCAGCTTAACCAATGAGCAGTTCTTC | CASSLTNEQFF
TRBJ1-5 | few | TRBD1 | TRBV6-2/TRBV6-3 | TGTGCCAGCAGTAGATTTTACAGGGGGAGCAATCAGCCCCAGCATTTT | CASSRFYRGSNQPQHF